One and the same sample provided the 24 T cell receptor beta chains below, sequenced in a study of Graves' ophthalmopathy and Graves' hyperthyroidism. Beta-chain TCR CDR3 regions were amplified from RNA transcripts. HTBI-primed RT-PCR formed the first round, and a multiplex PCR formed the second. MiXCR, run by TCRdb on the multiplex PCR reads, gives a single entry per CDR3 protein. The repertoire holds 1 million to 1.3 million distinct CDR3 sequences, with around a third as singletons. The sequenced material came from peripheral blood or thyroid tissue (not recorded which). Source of these receptors: an adult man with Graves' hyperthyroidism.

The chain carries TRBV7-2 and TRBJ2-5; 10 bases line up with TRBD1. With V trimmed by 5 bases and J by 5 bases, 8 bases remained unmatched. CDR3 length: 15 residues. Germline values: CDR1 SGHTA, CDR2 FQGNSA. This CDR3 is CASSRGQGWGETQYF. CDR3 nucleotides: TGTGCCAGCAGCAGGGGACAGGGGTGGGGGGAGACCCAGTACTTC.

Remarks on this clonotype: A read error is possible here, since a much larger clone lies one base away. The V and J genes are TRBV7-9 and TRBJ1-5, with D perhaps matching TRBD1 (6 bases). With 8 bases removed from V and 6 bases from J, the gap between germline ends came to 20 bases. The CDR3 has 15 residues. CDR1 is SEHNR and CDR2 is FQNEAQ in the germline V gene (reference sequence). CDR3 residues: CASGSTTDRSQPQHF. For the CDR3, the DNA is TGTGCCAGCGGTTCAACTACGGACAGAAGTCAGCCCCAGCATTTT.

Comment on this clonotype: A much larger clonotype is one base distant, so this may be a read error. The V and J genes are TRBV10-3 and TRBJ2-7, with TRBD2 matching 11 bases. Germline-derived CDR1 and CDR2 are ENHRY and SYGVKD. This CDR3 spans 17 amino acids. The DNA for the CDR3 is TGTGCCGTCAGTGAGGGTCCGACTAGCGGGGCTTCCTACGAGCAGTACTTC. Amino acid sequence: CAVSEGPTSGASYEQYF.

This clonotype has a count of ten or more. The rearrangement joins TRBV6-5 to TRBJ2-5; no definite D call. The ends were cut back, 8 bases at V and 10 bases at J, with 8 bases in the middle. Per the germline V gene, CDR1 is MNHEY and CDR2 is SVGAGI. This CDR3 contains 9 residues. The CDR3 protein is CASSKGQYF. The CDR3, as DNA: TGTGCCAGCTCCAAGGGCCAGTACTTC.

This clonotype showed up many times. J is TRBJ1-6 and V is TRBV9; no firm D call. Trimming pared 0 bases from V and 8 bases from J, leaving 9 bases between. CDR3 size: 14 residues. Germline-derived CDR1 and CDR2 are SGDLS and YYNGEE. The CDR3 DNA follows: TGTGCCAGCAGCGTAGTGGGGATCGATTCACCCCTCCACTTT. Its translation is CASSVVGIDSPLHF.

Only one count was recorded for this clonotype. Given a much more abundant clone one base away, this may be a read error. The chain links TRBV7-2 to TRBJ2-2; D is perhaps TRBD1 or TRBD2 (5 bases each). The CDR3 totals 14 residues. V lost 4 bases, J lost 5 bases, and 11 bases lay in between. The germline CDR1 and CDR2 sequences are SGHTA and FQGNSA. The CDR3 protein is CASSYGGRTGELFF. In nucleotides, the CDR3 is TGTGCCAGCAGCTATGGGGGTCGAACCGGGGAGCTGTTTTTT.

The J gene is TRBJ1-1, the V gene TRBV20-1, with D uncertain. Germline V gene lookup returns CDR1 DFQATT and CDR2 SNEGSKA (reference sequence). The CDR3 has 12 residues. The CDR3: CSLRGLNTEAFF. The CDR3 DNA follows: TGCAGCCTGCGGGGTCTGAACACTGAAGCTTTCTTT.

Worth noting for this clonotype: A single base separates this from a much larger clone, so it may be a read error. V is TRBV6-5 and J is TRBJ2-5; D call uncertain. This CDR3 comprises 13 residues. V was clipped by 0 bases and J by 7 bases, with 9 bases between them. Germline lookup yields CDR1 MNHEY and CDR2 SVGAGI. The CDR3 nucleotides are TGTGCCAGCAGTTACTCAGGACCGGGGACCCAGTACTTC. Translating gives CASSYSGPGTQYF.

The chain has TRBV30 and TRBJ1-5, with D possibly matching TRBD1 (5 bases). CDR1 and CDR2 from the germline V gene are GTSNPN and SVGIG (reference sequence). Trimming took off 2 bases at V and 0 bases at J, with 8 bases between the two ends. CDR3 length: 14 amino acids. CDR3 in DNA: TGTGCCTGGAGTTTGACAGATAGCAATCAGCCCCAGCATTTT. Translated, it gives CAWSLTDSNQPQHF. The variable domain in full, with the rest retrieved from reference TRBV30 and TRBJ1-5, is SQTIHQWPATLVQPVGSPLSLECTVEGTSNPNLYWYRQAAGRGLQLLFYSVGIGQISSEVPQNLSASRPQDRQFILSSKKLLLSDSGFYLCAWSLTDSNQPQHFGDGTRLSIL.

This clonotype was counted at least ten times. The V call is TRBV10-3, the J call TRBJ1-1; no clear D gene. Trimming shortened V by 0 bases and J by 4 bases, and 9 bases separated the two germline ends. The CDR3 runs to 14 residues. CDR1 is ENHRY and CDR2 is SYGVKD in the germline V gene. CDR3 loop: CAISESSWSTEAFF. DNA of the CDR3: TGTGCCATCAGTGAGTCGAGCTGGAGCACTGAAGCTTTCTTT.

This clonotype was seen a handful of times. The V gene is TRBV10-3, the J gene TRBJ2-6; 8 bases are shared with TRBD1. CDR3 length: 14 residues. Germline lookup yields CDR1 ENHRY and CDR2 SYGVKD. The CDR3 loop reads CTSSKTGTGSVLTF. CDR3 DNA sequence: TGTACCAGCAGTAAAACCGGGACAGGTTCCGTCCTGACTTTC.

The CDR3 sequence is CASSLISRHEQFF. The CDR3 coding sequence is TGTGCCAGCAGTTTAATTTCACGGCATGAGCAGTTCTTC. The V call is TRBV12-3 or TRBV12-4, the J call TRBJ2-5; D is unresolved. With the DNA end fitting TRBJ2-1 better, the J assignment may be wrong. The CDR3 runs to 13 residues.

CDR3 loop: CSATPNTGTGNTIYF. The CDR3 DNA reads as TGCAGTGCTACACCCAACACAGGGACTGGAAACACCATATATTTT. This sequence joins TRBV20-1 and TRBJ1-3, with a tentative D call TRBD1 (6 bases). Deletions cut 4 bases from V and 2 bases from J, with 15 bases between. Germline lookup yields CDR1 DFQATT and CDR2 SNEGSKA (reference sequence). The CDR3 extends over 15 amino acids.

This clonotype has at least ten counts. CDR3 protein: CASSHGKNTGELFF. CDR3 nucleotides: TGCGCCAGCAGCCATGGGAAGAACACCGGGGAGCTGTTTTTT. This chain uses TRBV4-3 with TRBJ2-2; no firm D call. The germline V gene has CDR1 LGHNA and CDR2 YSLEER. V dropped 3 bases and J dropped 1 base, with 6 bases sitting between them. The CDR3 spans 14 residues.

This chain joins TRBV20-1 and TRBJ2-5, with a weak D call TRBD1 (7 bases). The CDR3 consists of 13 residues. Looked up from germline, CDR1 is DFQATT and CDR2 is SNEGSKA (reference sequence). V shed 4 bases and J shed 2 bases, with 11 bases lying between them. The CDR3 sequence is CSATQGTQETQYF. CDR3 in DNA: TGCAGTGCTACACAGGGGACTCAAGAGACCCAGTACTTC.

This clonotype was counted ten times or more. This rearrangement joins TRBV29-1 to TRBJ2-2; 7 bases are a match to TRBD2. The V gene end was trimmed by 6 bases and the J gene end by 3 bases; junction bases not matched to a gene: 1. The CDR3 has 12 amino acids. Germline CDR1 reads SQVTM; CDR2 reads ANQGSEA. CDR3 nucleotides: TGCAGCGTGACTAGCCACACCGGGGAGCTGTTTTTT. The encoded protein is CSVTSHTGELFF.

This clonotype was recorded a few times. This chain connects TRBV6-5 to TRBJ1-5; D uncertain. V was cut by 7 bases and J by 4 bases, with 14 bases left in between. Germline CDR1 MNHEY, CDR2 SVGAGI. The CDR3 spans 14 residues. CDR3 sequence (DNA): TGTGCCAGCACTCGGGAACAGACAAATCAGCCCCAGCATTTT. This translates into CASTREQTNQPQHF.

The table lists this clonotype with many counts. V and J are TRBV7-9 and TRBJ2-7; TRBD1 might be the D (5 bases). Per the germline V gene, CDR1 is SEHNR and CDR2 is FQNEAQ (reference sequence). Between the trimmed V and J ends, which lost 7 bases and 2 bases, there was a span of 15 bases. This CDR3 has 14 residues. The CDR3 is CASTAGIGTYEQYF. CDR3 nucleotides: TGTGCCAGCACTGCAGGGATCGGAACCTACGAGCAGTACTTC.

The CDR3 DNA reads as TGCAGCCGACAGGGACTAGTTCTAGAGACCCAGTACTTC. Its translation: CSRQGLVLETQYF. The V and J genes are TRBV20-1 and TRBJ2-5; a possible D gene is TRBD2 (8 bases). The length of the CDR3 is 13 residues. Germline V gives CDR1 DFQATT, CDR2 SNEGSKA (reference sequence).

This clonotype was recorded a few times. A much more abundant neighbour one base away suggests this may be a read error. The chain uses TRBV10-3 and TRBJ2-5, with TRBD2 as a possible D gene (5 bases). V lost 4 bases and J 7 bases, leaving 10 bases between the germline ends. There are 12 residues in the CDR3. CDR1 and CDR2 (germline): ENHRY, SYGVKD. The CDR3 DNA reads TGTGCCATCAGTGGCCGACGGGGGACCCAGTACTTC. It yields the protein CAISGRRGTQYF.

The chain employs TRBV25-1 and TRBJ1-1; TRBD1 matches at 7 bases. V lost 3 bases and J lost 1; bases outside the gene matches: 17. The CDR3 extends over 19 amino acids. Germline V gene data show CDR1 as MGHDK and CDR2 as SYGVNS. The CDR3 region has the DNA TGTGCCAGCAGTGATAGCGGACCTATCTCCGGGACAGCGAACACTGAAGCTTTCTTT. Its protein product is CASSDSGPISGTANTEAFF.

The rearrangement joins TRBV2 to TRBJ2-2; unclear D gene. The CDR3 consists of 14 residues. V dropped 1 base and J dropped 4 bases, with 7 bases sitting between them. Germline CDR1 SNHLY, CDR2 FYNNEI. The CDR3 is CASSEESVTGELFF. CDR3 sequence (DNA): TGTGCCAGCAGTGAAGAGTCCGTCACCGGGGAGCTGTTTTTT.

This chain links TRBV12-3 or TRBV12-4 with TRBJ2-2; the D gene is possibly TRBD2 (6 bases). The CDR3 spans 16 residues. The V end was cut by 5 bases, the J end by 2 bases, with 15 bases between. The CDR3 DNA reads TGTGCCAGCAGTCTAAGGCTCGGGAGTAACACCGGGGAGCTGTTTTTT. Encoded protein: CASSLRLGSNTGELFF.

This clonotype was detected only a few times. The CDR3 sequence is CATSPDRNYGYTF. The CDR3, as DNA: TGTGCCACCAGTCCCGACAGGAACTATGGCTACACCTTC. The chain links TRBV15 to TRBJ1-2; the D gene is possibly TRBD1 (6 bases). The CDR3 has 13 amino acids. V shed 6 bases and J shed 2 bases, with 10 bases lying between them. Germline V gene lookup returns CDR1 LNHNV and CDR2 YYDKDF (reference sequence).